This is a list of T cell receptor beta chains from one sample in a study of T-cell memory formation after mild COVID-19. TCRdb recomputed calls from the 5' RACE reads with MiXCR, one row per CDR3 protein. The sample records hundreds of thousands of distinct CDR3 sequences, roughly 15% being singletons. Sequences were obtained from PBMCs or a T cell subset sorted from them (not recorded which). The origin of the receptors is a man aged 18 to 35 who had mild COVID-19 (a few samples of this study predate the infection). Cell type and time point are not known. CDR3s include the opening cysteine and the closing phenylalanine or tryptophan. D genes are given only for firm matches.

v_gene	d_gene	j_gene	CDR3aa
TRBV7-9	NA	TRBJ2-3	CASRLRAGSSSTDTQYF
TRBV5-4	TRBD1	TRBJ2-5	CASSRGTGRQETQYF
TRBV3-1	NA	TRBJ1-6	CASSQENGPGSPLHF
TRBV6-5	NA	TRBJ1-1	CASSYQGEDTEAFF
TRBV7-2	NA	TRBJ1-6	CASSLVGSGGSSPLHF
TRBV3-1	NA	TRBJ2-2	CASSQGVGYTGELFF
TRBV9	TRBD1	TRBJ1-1	CASSIQPGGTEAFF
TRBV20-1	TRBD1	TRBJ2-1	CSASAMGQKYNEQFF
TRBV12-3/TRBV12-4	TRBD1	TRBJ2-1	CASTRQGAGYNEQFF
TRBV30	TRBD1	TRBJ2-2	CAWGTGSTGELFF
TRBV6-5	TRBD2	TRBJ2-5	CASSLTLFPGLAGGGETQYF
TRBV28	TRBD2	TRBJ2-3	CASSAGGARPDTQYF
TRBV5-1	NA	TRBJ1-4	CASSSSLNEKLFF
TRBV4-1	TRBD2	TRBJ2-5	CASSHGLAGVRRETQYF
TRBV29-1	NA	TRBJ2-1	CSVGAGSGNEQFF
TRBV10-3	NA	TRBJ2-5	CAISSLTGLPSETQYF
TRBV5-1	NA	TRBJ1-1	CASSRTGSDTEAFF
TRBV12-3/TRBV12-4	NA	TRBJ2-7	CASRNSGTGEQYF
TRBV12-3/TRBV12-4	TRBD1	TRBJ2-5	CASSLRGQAGETQYF
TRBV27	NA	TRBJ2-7	CASSFGRSFNEQYF
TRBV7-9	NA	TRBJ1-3	CASSLARGHNSGNTIYF
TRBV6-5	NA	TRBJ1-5	CASSYQNSNQPQHF
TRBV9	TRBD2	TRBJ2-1	CASSLSGGATYNEQFF
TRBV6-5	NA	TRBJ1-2	CASSPGGTGYGYTF
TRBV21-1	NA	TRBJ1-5	CASSWDERQPQHF
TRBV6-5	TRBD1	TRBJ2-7	CASSQTGTGIYEQYF
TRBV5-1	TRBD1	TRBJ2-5	CASSVMDRGRETQYF
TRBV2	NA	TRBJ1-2	CASRAEIYGYTF
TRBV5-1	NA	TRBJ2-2	CASSLGGPRTGELFF
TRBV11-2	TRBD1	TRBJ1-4	CASSIYTGATNEKLFF
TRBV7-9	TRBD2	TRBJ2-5	CASSPRTRGRETQYF
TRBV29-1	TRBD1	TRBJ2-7	CSVGTGEIYEQYF
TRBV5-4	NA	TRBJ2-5	CASSLEQRQETQYF
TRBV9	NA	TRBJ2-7	CASSVSGEESYEQYF
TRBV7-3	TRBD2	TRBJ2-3	CASSLGIAGGNTQYF
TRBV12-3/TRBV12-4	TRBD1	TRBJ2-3	CASSFTGTGTDTQYF
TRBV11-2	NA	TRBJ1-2	CASSLARDIWAVNYGYTF
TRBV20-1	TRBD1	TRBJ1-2	CSATLGTAQGYGYTF
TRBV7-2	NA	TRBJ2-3	CASSLQGGSTDTQYF
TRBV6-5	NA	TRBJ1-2	CASSSTNRNGYTF
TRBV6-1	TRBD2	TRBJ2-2	CASPGLAGGQNTGELFF
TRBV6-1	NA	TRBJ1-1	CASTSVERWAFF
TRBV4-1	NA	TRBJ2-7	CASSRNRLAEQYF
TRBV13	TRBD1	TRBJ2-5	CASSLGQGHETQYF
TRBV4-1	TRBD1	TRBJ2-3	CASRRVGTGADTQYF
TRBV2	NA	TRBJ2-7	CASSESGVSYEQYF
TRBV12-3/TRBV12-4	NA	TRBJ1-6	CASSLRPGLSSPLHF
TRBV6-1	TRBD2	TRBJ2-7	CASLAGGPISEQYF
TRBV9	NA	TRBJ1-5	CASSVAPTVDQPQHF
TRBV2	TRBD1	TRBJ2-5	CASSEAGQTQETQYF
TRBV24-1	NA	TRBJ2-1	CATSEGSSYNEQFF